Sequencing of this T cell receptor beta chain was carried out in a study of blood T cell repertoires in COVID-19. Trimming took 0 bases from V and 6 from J; bases not matched to a gene: 12. Germline CDR1 is SGHRS and CDR2 is YFSETQ. The CDR3 length is 17 residues. Using immunoSEQ multiplex PCR, the repertoire was profiled, and TCRdb retains in-frame clones only, with some absent. The sample lists more than 250,000 clones, around 90% seen once, with nearly 6.5% in the top ten. The sequence came from a man younger than 35 who had recovered from COVID-19. Source material: peripheral blood. V usage is TRBV5-1 and J usage is TRBJ2-1; 7 nucleotides align to TRBD2. This chain's CDR3 is CASSLVGWGSGVNEQFF. The CDR3 DNA follows: TGCGCCAGCAGCTTGGTGGGGTGGGGCAGCGGGGTCAATGAGCAGTTCTTC.